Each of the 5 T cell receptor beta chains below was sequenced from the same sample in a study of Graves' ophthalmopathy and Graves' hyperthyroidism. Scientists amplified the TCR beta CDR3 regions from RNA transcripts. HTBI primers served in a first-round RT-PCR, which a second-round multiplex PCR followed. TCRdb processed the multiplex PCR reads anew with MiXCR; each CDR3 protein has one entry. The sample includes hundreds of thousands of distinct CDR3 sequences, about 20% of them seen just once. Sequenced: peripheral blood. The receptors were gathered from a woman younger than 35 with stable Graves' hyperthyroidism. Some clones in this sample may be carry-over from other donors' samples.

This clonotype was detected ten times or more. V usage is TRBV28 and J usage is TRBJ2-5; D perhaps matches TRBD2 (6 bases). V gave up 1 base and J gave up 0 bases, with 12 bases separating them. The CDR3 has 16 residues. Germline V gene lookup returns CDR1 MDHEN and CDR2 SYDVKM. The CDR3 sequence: CASSLFASEYQETQYF. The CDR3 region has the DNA TGTGCCAGCAGTTTATTCGCTAGCGAGTACCAAGAGACCCAGTACTTC.

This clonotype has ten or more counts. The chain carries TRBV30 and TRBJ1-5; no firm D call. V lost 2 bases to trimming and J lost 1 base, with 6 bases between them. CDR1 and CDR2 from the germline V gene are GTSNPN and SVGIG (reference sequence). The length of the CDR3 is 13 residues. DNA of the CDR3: TGTGCCTGGAGTCCCAGGAGCAATCAGCCCCAGCATTTT. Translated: CAWSPRSNQPQHF.

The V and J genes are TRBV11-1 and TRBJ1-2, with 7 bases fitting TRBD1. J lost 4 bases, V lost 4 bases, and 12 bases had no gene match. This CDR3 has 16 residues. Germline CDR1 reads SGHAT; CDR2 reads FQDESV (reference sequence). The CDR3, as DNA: TGTGCCAGCAGCTCGACCCAGCCAGGGGGAATCTATGGCTACACCTTC. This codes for CASSSTQPGGIYGYTF.

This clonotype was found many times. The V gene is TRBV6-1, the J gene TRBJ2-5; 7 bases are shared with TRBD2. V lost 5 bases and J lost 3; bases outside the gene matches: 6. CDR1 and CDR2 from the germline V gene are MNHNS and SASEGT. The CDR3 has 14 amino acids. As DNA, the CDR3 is TGTGCCAGCAGTACATTCAGCGGGGAAGAGACCCAGTACTTC. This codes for CASSTFSGEETQYF.

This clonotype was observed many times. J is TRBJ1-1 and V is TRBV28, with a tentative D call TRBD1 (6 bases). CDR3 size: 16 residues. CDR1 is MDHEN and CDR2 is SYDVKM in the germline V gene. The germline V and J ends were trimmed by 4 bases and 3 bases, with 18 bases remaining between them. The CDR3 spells CASSSPGGGAHTEAFF. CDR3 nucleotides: TGTGCCAGCAGTTCCCCGGGGGGGGGCGCGCACACTGAAGCTTTCTTT. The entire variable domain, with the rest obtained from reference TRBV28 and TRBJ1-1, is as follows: DVKVTQSSRYLVKRTGEKVFLECVQDMDHENMFWYRQDPGLGLRLIYFSYDVKMKEKGDIPEGYSVSREKKERFSLILESASTNQTSMYLCASSSPGGGAHTEAFFGQGTRLTVV.